This entry lists 32 T cell receptor beta chains sequenced from one sample in a study of blood T cells in healthy people across ages. Primed by a sample-barcoded 5' primer and a J-beta primer mix, a second PCR proceeded for roughly 6 to 12 cycles. TCRdb ran MiXCR on the 5' RACE reads and lists one entry per CDR3 protein. The sample consists of over a million distinct CDR3 sequences, roughly 43% of them appearing once. The sequencing sample was made of blood. These receptors all stem from a woman between 18 and 29 years old in good health.

The chain couples TRBV6-2 or TRBV6-3 to TRBJ2-7; the D gene is possibly TRBD2 (5 bases). In germline, CDR1 is MNHEY, CDR2 SVGEGT. The CDR3 covers 14 residues. Trimming took 7 bases from V and 1 from J, leaving 14 bases between them. The CDR3 sequence is CASTPNTGSYEQYF. The CDR3 nucleotides are TGTGCCAGCACCCCAAACACGGGGTCCTACGAGCAGTACTTC.

This clonotype was observed at least ten times. The gene calls are TRBV12-3 or TRBV12-4 and TRBJ2-1, with D perhaps matching TRBD1 (5 bases). Trimming took 2 bases from V and 0 from J, leaving 17 bases between them. This CDR3 is built from 18 residues. CDR3 in amino acids: CASSLRQGRGTSYNEQFF. The CDR3 DNA reads as TGTGCCAGCAGTTTAAGGCAGGGAAGGGGTACCTCCTACAATGAGCAGTTCTTC.

The J gene is TRBJ2-7, the V gene TRBV9; possible D gene TRBD1, 6 bases. This CDR3 comprises 15 residues. CDR1 is SGDLS and CDR2 is YYNGEE in the germline V gene. Trimming took 0 bases from V and 2 from J, leaving 12 bases between them. In DNA, the CDR3 is TGTGCCAGCAGCGTAGGCGACAGGCCTACCTACGAGCAGTACTTC. The encoded protein is CASSVGDRPTYEQYF.

CDR3 DNA: TGTGCCAGCAGCCTCCGACCGGACCTCACAGATACGCAGTATTTT. This codes for CASSLRPDLTDTQYF. The chain uses TRBV5-6 and TRBJ2-3; D uncertain. V was shortened by 4 bases and J by 2 bases, with 14 bases between the two germline ends. Germline V lookup: CDR1 SGHDT, CDR2 YYEEEE. The CDR3 extends over 15 amino acids.

This clonotype was counted a few times. For the CDR3, the DNA is TGTGCCAGCACCAAGGACAGGGAGGGCTACACCTTC. Translation: CASTKDREGYTF. The chain combines TRBV6-6 with TRBJ1-2; 8 positions match TRBD1. With V trimmed by 7 bases and J by 8 bases, 6 bases remained unmatched. In germline, CDR1 is MNHNY, CDR2 SVGAGI (reference sequence). The CDR3 spans 12 residues.

On this clonotype: A much larger clone lies a single base off, so this may be a read error. This chain connects TRBV23-1 to TRBJ2-7, with D tentatively TRBD1 (6 bases). TRBV23-1 is an ORF for which the function is uncertain. Trimming removed 0 bases from V and 2 bases from J, with 20 bases in between. CDR3 length equals 18 residues. This chain's CDR3 is CASSQSRDGAGETYEQYF. The DNA for the CDR3 is TGCGCCAGCAGTCAATCCCGAGACGGGGCAGGGGAAACCTACGAGCAGTACTTC.

V usage is TRBV5-6 and J usage is TRBJ2-2; either TRBD1 or TRBD2 may supply D (5 bases each). This CDR3 has 18 amino acids. Trimming removed 3 bases from V and 6 bases from J, with 24 bases in between. Germline assignment: CDR1 SGHDT and CDR2 YYEEEE. This CDR3 reads CASSSLGERHSRAGELFF. CDR3 nucleotides: TGTGCCAGCAGCTCCCTGGGGGAAAGACACAGTCGGGCCGGGGAGCTGTTTTTT.

In this sample, this clonotype turned up a few times. Here the CDR3 reads CASTHWGQREKLFF. The CDR3 DNA sequence: TGTGCCAGCACACACTGGGGGCAACGTGAAAAACTGTTTTTT. This chain links TRBV6-6 with TRBJ1-4; TRBD1 might be the D (6 bases). Looked up from germline, CDR1 is MNHNY and CDR2 is SVGAGI (reference sequence). Deletions cut 7 bases from V and 7 bases from J, with 16 bases between. The CDR3 is made up of 14 amino acids.

The chain joins TRBV18 to TRBJ2-5; no firm D call. The CDR3 covers 13 residues. Germline CDR1 reads KGHSH; CDR2 reads LQKENI. V dropped 6 bases and J dropped 5 bases, with 13 bases sitting between them. The CDR3 region has the DNA TGTGCCAGCTCTCCTCCGGTAATGGAGACCCAGTACTTC. Residues: CASSPPVMETQYF.

The chain combines TRBV30 with TRBJ1-3; D is possibly TRBD1 (5 bases). The CDR3 totals 13 residues. With 4 bases removed from V and 2 bases from J, the gap between germline ends came to 9 bases. Germline V gene lookup returns CDR1 GTSNPN and CDR2 SVGIG (reference sequence). The CDR3 DNA is TGTGCCTGGAAACCGGGGGCTGGAAACACCATATATTTT. Translated, it gives CAWKPGAGNTIYF. The complete variable domain, with remaining parts taken from reference TRBV30 and TRBJ1-3, reads SQTIHQWPATLVQPVGSPLSLECTVEGTSNPNLYWYRQAAGRGLQLLFYSVGIGQISSEVPQNLSASRPQDRQFILSSKKLLLSDSGFYLCAWKPGAGNTIYFGEGSWLTVV.

This chain links TRBV4-1 with TRBJ2-7; 10 bases line up with TRBD2. The CDR3 has 17 residues. J was trimmed by 1 base and V by 0 bases; bases with no gene match: 6. The germline V gene has CDR1 MGHRA and CDR2 YSYEKL. CDR3 protein: CASSQDRLAGVSYEQYF. In DNA, the CDR3 is TGCGCCAGCAGCCAAGATCGCCTAGCGGGAGTTTCCTACGAGCAGTACTTC.

There are many counts of this clonotype. The chain carries TRBV29-1 and TRBJ2-4, with 7 positions matching TRBD1. V shed 7 bases and J 6 bases; nucleotides not matched to a gene: 12. Germline V gene sequence: CDR1 SQVTM, CDR2 ANQGSEA. CDR3 length: 14 amino acids. CDR3 residues: CSAGTAEWGNIQYF. DNA for the CDR3: TGCAGCGCTGGGACAGCAGAATGGGGAAACATTCAGTACTTC.

This clonotype was found a few times. This rearrangement joins TRBV30 to TRBJ2-1; the D is unclear. V was cut by 0 bases and J by 9 bases, with 12 bases left in between. Germline loops: CDR1 GTSNPN, CDR2 SVGIG (reference sequence). The CDR3 sequence is 13 residues long. CDR3 in amino acids: CAWSVNTISEQFF. For the CDR3, the DNA is TGTGCCTGGAGTGTAAATACTATCAGTGAGCAGTTCTTC.

The chain uses TRBV28 and TRBJ2-1; 12 bases fit TRBD2. J lost 6 bases, V lost 10 bases, and 7 bases had no gene match. CDR1 is MDHEN, CDR2 SYDVKM, per germline. The CDR3 loop spans 14 amino acids. Written as DNA, the CDR3 is TGTGCCACACATCTAGCGGGGGGGCCCAATGAGCAGTTCTTC. Translation gives CATHLAGGPNEQFF.

V usage is TRBV29-1 and J usage is TRBJ2-7; D remains unclear. Between the trimmed V and J ends, which lost 4 bases and 7 bases, there was a span of 11 bases. Germline V gene lookup returns CDR1 SQVTM and CDR2 ANQGSEA. The CDR3 sequence is 11 residues long. For the CDR3, the DNA is TGCAGCGTTGTCCTAGTTTATGAGCAGTACTTC. This gives the protein CSVVLVYEQYF.

The gene calls are TRBV7-2 and TRBJ2-3; D ambiguous. Per the germline V gene, CDR1 is SGHTA and CDR2 is FQGNSA. The V and J ends lost 4 bases and 4 bases respectively, with 9 bases between them. The CDR3 sequence is 13 residues long. The CDR3 DNA follows: TGTGCCAGCAGCTCCTTTGGAGCAGATACGCAGTATTTT. Amino acid sequence: CASSSFGADTQYF.

This chain joins TRBV6-6 and TRBJ1-1, with 12 bases lining up with TRBD1. Germline CDR1 reads MNHNY; CDR2 reads SVGAGI (reference sequence). The length of the CDR3 is 13 residues. The V gene end was trimmed by 8 bases and the J gene end by 8 bases; junction bases not matched to a gene: 6. This CDR3 reads CASEGQGAAEAFF. In DNA, the CDR3 is TGTGCCAGCGAGGGACAGGGGGCGGCAGAAGCTTTCTTT.

This clonotype was observed a few times. V usage is TRBV29-1 and J usage is TRBJ2-4; the D gene is possibly TRBD1 (6 bases). With the DNA end fitting TRBJ2-5 better, the J assignment may be wrong. The CDR3 runs 13 residues. CDR1 SQVTM and CDR2 ANQGSEA come from the germline V gene. CDR3: CSVEAGGKETQYF. The CDR3 region has the DNA TGCAGCGTTGAGGCTGGGGGCAAAGAGACCCAGTACTTC.

This clonotype appeared a few times. The gene calls are TRBV6-2 or TRBV6-3 and TRBJ2-7, with TRBD1 as a possible D gene (5 bases). Germline V gene sequence: CDR1 MNHEY, CDR2 SVGEGT. The CDR3 extends over 13 amino acids. V was clipped by 0 bases and J by 5 bases, with 8 bases between them. In DNA form, the CDR3 reads TGTGCCAGCAGTTACTCGGGGCGGCACGAGCAGTACTTC. This codes for CASSYSGRHEQYF.

The chain has TRBV20-1 and TRBJ2-3; 7 bases are shared with TRBD1. Trimming removed 3 bases from V and 0 bases from J; junction bases left unmatched: 15. The length of the CDR3 is 18 residues. From germline, CDR1 is DFQATT and CDR2 SNEGSKA (reference sequence). The CDR3 spells CSASVGQTRDASTDTQYF. CDR3 DNA: TGCAGTGCTAGCGTGGGACAGACCAGAGACGCTAGCACAGATACGCAGTATTTT.

The genes are TRBV27 and TRBJ1-1, with D tentatively TRBD1 (5 bases). The V and J ends lost 2 bases and 6 bases respectively, with 13 bases between them. This CDR3 is 14 amino acids long. The germline CDR1 and CDR2 sequences are MNHEY and SMNVEV (reference sequence). CDR3 coding DNA: TGTGCCAGCAGTTTAGGAGGGGTAGATTCTGAAGCTTTCTTT. Translating it yields CASSLGGVDSEAFF.

The V gene is TRBV5-1, the J gene TRBJ2-7, with 13 bases matching TRBD2. The CDR3 contains 20 residues. Germline V gives CDR1 SGHRS, CDR2 YFSETQ. V gave up 6 bases and J gave up 0 bases; unmatched junction bases: 18. The DNA of the CDR3 is TGCGCCAGCAAAAAGACCTTAACCGGGACTAGCGGGATACCCTCCTACGAGCAGTACTTC. Amino acid sequence: CASKKTLTGTSGIPSYEQYF.

Concerning this clonotype itself: This could be a read error, since a much larger clone is one nucleotide away. The chain couples TRBV4-1 to TRBJ1-6; weak D call: TRBD1 (6 bases). Germline values: CDR1 MGHRA, CDR2 YSYEKL. The V end was cut by 1 base, the J end by 10 bases, with 14 bases between. The CDR3 has 15 amino acids. CDR3 region: CASSQGTGRGSPLHF. The CDR3 DNA sequence: TGCGCCAGCAGCCAAGGTACGGGTAGGGGGTCACCCCTCCACTTT.

The chain combines TRBV4-3 with TRBJ2-7; 13 nucleotides agree with TRBD2. This CDR3 comprises 15 residues. With 5 bases clipped from V and 6 bases from J, the junction kept 7 bases outside the gene matches. Germline V gene data show CDR1 as LGHNA and CDR2 as YSLEER. The CDR3 bases are TGCGCCAGCAGCAAAGGGACTAGCGGGATTTCCGAGCAGTACTTC. Protein sequence: CASSKGTSGISEQYF.

There are a few counts of this clonotype. This chain's CDR3 is CSVYLDRGSDEQYF. For the CDR3, the DNA is TGCAGCGTTTATCTGGACAGGGGTTCGGACGAGCAGTACTTC. The genes are TRBV29-1 and TRBJ2-7, with TRBD1 identical over 9 bases. CDR3 length: 14 residues. The V segment lost 5 bases and the J segment 5 bases; nucleotides outside the gene matches: 10. The V gene's germline CDR1 is SQVTM and CDR2 ANQGSEA.

This clonotype has just a few counts. The chain uses TRBV30 and TRBJ1-5; 7 positions agree with TRBD1. The CDR3 runs 14 residues. The germline V gene encodes CDR1 GTSNPN and CDR2 SVGIG (reference sequence). J lost 0 bases, V lost 7 bases, and 6 bases had no gene match. The CDR3 DNA sequence: TGTGCCTTACGACAGGGTAATAGCAATCAGCCCCAGCATTTT. It yields the protein CALRQGNSNQPQHF.

The chain couples TRBV7-2 to TRBJ2-5; 8 positions agree with TRBD1. The DNA matches TRBJ2-7 better at its end, which makes the J call doubtful. Germline loops: CDR1 SGHTA, CDR2 FQGNSA. This CDR3 contains 15 residues. For the CDR3, the DNA is TGTACCAGCAGCTCCGACAGGGGCGGATTCCACGAGCAGTACTTC. This sequence encodes CTSSSDRGGFHEQYF.

This chain uses TRBV29-1 with TRBJ2-2; D not certain. The V gene's germline CDR1 is SQVTM and CDR2 ANQGSEA. The ends were cut back, 4 bases at V and 0 bases at J, with 6 bases in the middle. The CDR3 has 13 residues. The CDR3 spells CSVGKANTGELFF. The CDR3 nucleotides are TGCAGCGTTGGCAAAGCGAACACCGGGGAGCTGTTTTTT.

V is TRBV27 and J is TRBJ2-6; no firm D call. Deletions cut 5 bases from V and 0 bases from J, with 17 bases between. CDR1 is MNHEY and CDR2 is SMNVEV in the germline V gene (reference sequence). The CDR3 covers 18 residues. CDR3 protein: CASSGFLGSNSGANVLTF. CDR3 DNA: TGTGCCAGCAGTGGATTTTTAGGCAGCAACTCTGGGGCCAACGTCCTGACTTTC.

The chain carries TRBV15 and TRBJ1-2, with D perhaps TRBD1 (5 bases). The CDR3 is 17 amino acids. Per germline, CDR1 LNHNV and CDR2 YYDKDF (reference sequence). V dropped 2 bases and J dropped 5 bases, with 21 bases sitting between them. CDR3 sequence reads: CATSRSGTAREGYGYTF. In nucleotides, the CDR3 is TGTGCCACCAGCAGATCAGGGACGGCTCGAGAGGGGTATGGCTACACCTTC.

V and J are TRBV7-6 and TRBJ2-7; tentatively, D is TRBD1 or TRBD2 (5 bases each). The J call may not be correct, given that the DNA end is closer to TRBJ2-5. The CDR3 has 13 amino acids. CDR1 and CDR2 (germline): SGHVS, FNYEAQ. In DNA form, the CDR3 reads TGTGCCAGCAGCTTCGCAGGGACGGAGACCCAGTACTTC. This sequence encodes CASSFAGTETQYF.

This clonotype was detected a few times. The chain couples TRBV10-3 to TRBJ2-7; 7 bases fit TRBD1. Germline V gives CDR1 ENHRY, CDR2 SYGVKD. J was trimmed by 7 bases and V by 3 bases; bases with no gene match: 15. CDR3 length: 16 residues. The CDR3 bases are TGTGCCATCAGTGACCTAGCTGGGGACAGCTTTGGAGAGCAGTACTTC. It encodes CAISDLAGDSFGEQYF.